This TCR beta chain was sequenced during a study of breast tumors, draining lymph nodes, adjacent tissues. Study findings and constraints: Luminal-like breast cancer showed significantly greater tumor-nontumor repertoire similarity than basal-like breast cancer did. Tumor repertoires ranked between lymph nodes and nontumor tissue in diversity, with V and J gene preferences.

Turning to this clonotype: The antigen is undetermined.

TCRdb fed the multiplex PCR reads into MiXCR, producing one record per CDR3 protein. The sample shows some 100,000 distinct CDR3 sequences, 21% of them seen only once. Axillary draining lymph nodes of breast cancer patients supplied the node samples. V trimming: 5 bases; J trimming: 0 bases; junction bases outside the gene matches: 4. The germline gives CDR1 SGHAT, CDR2 FQDESV (reference sequence). CDR3 length equals 15 residues. The rearrangement joins TRBV11-1 to TRBJ1-5; 7 bases are a match to TRBD1. Material for sequencing was axillary lymph node tissue. This clonotype was obtained from a female donor with breast cancer. Some clones in this sample may be carry-over from other donors' samples. The CDR3 coding sequence is TGTGCCAGCAGCCTAGGGGACAGTAGCAATCAGCCCCAGCATTTT. This translates into CASSLGDSSNQPQHF.